This entry lists 13 T cell receptor beta chains sequenced from one sample in a study of Ad26.COV2.S vaccination and SARS-CoV-2 variants. Treatment reported: roughly 18 received Ad26.COV2.S at low or high dose, single or two shots; about five received placebo; per-sample allocation not given. The study sampled participants on day 63 after the first vaccine or placebo injection. Profiling relied on immunoSEQ multiplex PCR, and the TCRdb table lists in-frame clones only, not all of them. The repertoire includes fewer than 400,000 clones, about 88% of them detected once, and approximately 1.9% sits in the top ten. Sequenced here: peripheral blood, sampled in a trial of Ad26.COV2.S vaccine versus placebo. These receptors were collected from a person aged 18-60 years who received the Ad26.COV2.S COVID-19 vaccine or a placebo.

The genes are TRBV6-5 and TRBJ2-1; 9 positions match TRBD1. CDR1 MNHEY and CDR2 SVGAGI come from the germline V gene. J was trimmed by 7 bases and V by 6 bases; bases with no gene match: 10. The CDR3 length is 15 residues. DNA of the CDR3: TGTGCCAGCAGAGCCGGGACAGGGCCTGGGAATGAGCAGTTCTTC. This translates into CASRAGTGPGNEQFF.

This clone was recorded only once. The rearrangement uses TRBV7-9 and TRBJ2-1, with D unresolved. The CDR3 is 14 amino acids. The germline V and J ends were trimmed by 1 base and 3 bases, with 7 bases remaining between them. Per the germline V gene, CDR1 is SEHNR and CDR2 is FQNEAQ (reference sequence). DNA of the CDR3: TGTGCCAGCAGCTTAGGGACCCTCTACAATGAGCAGTTCTTC. This encodes CASSLGTLYNEQFF.

The chain employs TRBV6-5 and TRBJ2-3; 9 positions match TRBD1. Germline CDR1 is MNHEY and CDR2 is SVGAGI. The CDR3 spans 12 residues. V shed 6 bases, J shed 9 bases, and the junction held 4 bases outside the gene matches. CDR3 protein: CASRLGTGTQYF. The CDR3 DNA sequence: TGTGCCAGCAGACTCGGGACAGGGACGCAGTATTTT.

The chain carries TRBV7-9 and TRBJ2-3; the D is unclear. This CDR3 region has 17 residues. V was cut by 1 base and J by 0 bases, with 14 bases left in between. Per germline, CDR1 SEHNR and CDR2 FQNEAQ (reference sequence). As DNA, the CDR3 is TGTGCCAGCAGCTTAGGGGTGCAACCCACTAGCACAGATACGCAGTATTTT. Its protein product is CASSLGVQPTSTDTQYF.

In its sample, this clone was seen once. The V call is TRBV3-1 (or the pseudogene TRBV3-2), the J call TRBJ1-2; 7 nucleotides agree with TRBD1. The CDR3 extends over 13 amino acids. Germline CDR1 reads LGHDT; CDR2 reads YNNKEL (reference sequence). Trimming removed 3 bases from V and 7 bases from J; junction bases left unmatched: 5. The CDR3 DNA reads TGTGCCAGCAGCCACCAGGACAGGCCTGGCTACACCTTC. It codes for CASSHQDRPGYTF.

This clone was detected once. The chain uses TRBV4-3 and TRBJ1-6; unclear D gene. CDR1 LGHNA and CDR2 YSLEER come from the germline V gene. This CDR3 is 12 amino acids long. Trimming cost V 3 bases and J 4 bases, with 1 base left between them. CDR3 loop: CASSQYNSPLHF. The CDR3 nucleotides read TGCGCCAGCAGCCAGTATAATTCACCCCTCCACTTT.

The CDR3 sequence is CASSTLQGTHEQYF. The CDR3, as DNA: TGCGCCAGCAGCACTCTACAGGGTACCCACGAGCAGTACTTC. The V call is TRBV5-1, the J call TRBJ2-7, with D maybe TRBD1 (6 bases). With 4 bases removed from V and 5 bases from J, the gap between germline ends came to 16 bases. CDR1 and CDR2 from the germline V gene are SGHRS and YFSETQ. The CDR3 runs to 14 residues.

The chain combines TRBV15 with TRBJ2-5, with 15 bases identical to TRBD2. CDR1 and CDR2 from the germline V gene are LNHNV and YYDKDF (reference sequence). J lost 5 bases, V lost 0 bases, and 7 bases had no gene match. This CDR3 region has 18 residues. This chain's CDR3 is CATSRDSGLAGGRETQYF. The CDR3 DNA follows: TGTGCCACCAGCAGAGATTCCGGACTAGCGGGAGGGCGGGAGACCCAGTACTTC.

The rearrangement uses TRBV5-6 and TRBJ2-1; 9 positions match TRBD1. After removal of 4 bases from V and 4 bases from J, the junction contained 12 bases not matched to a gene. This CDR3 spans 17 amino acids. Germline V lookup: CDR1 SGHDT, CDR2 YYEEEE. CDR3 bases: TGTGCCAGCAGCCCTCTGTCCAGGACAGGGGATTACAATGAGCAGTTCTTC. Its translation is CASSPLSRTGDYNEQFF.

The chain links TRBV6-4 to TRBJ2-1; possibly TRBD2 for D (6 bases). CDR1 is MRHNA and CDR2 is SNTAGT in the germline V gene. This CDR3 contains 14 residues. Between the trimmed V and J ends, which lost 6 bases and 3 bases, there was a span of 12 bases. CDR3 region: CASSPGRSYNEQFF. In DNA form, the CDR3 reads TGTGCCAGCAGCCCAGGGAGGAGCTACAATGAGCAGTTCTTC.

The chain combines TRBV7-3 with TRBJ2-3; 7 bases are shared with TRBD2. Germline-derived CDR1 and CDR2 are SGHTA and FQGTGA. V trimming: 1 base; J trimming: 5 bases; junction bases outside the gene matches: 3. The length of the CDR3 is 14 residues. The CDR3 nucleotides are TGTGCCAGCAGCTTAAGCGGGAGTGTAGATACGCAGTATTTT. Translating it yields CASSLSGSVDTQYF.

The V and J genes are TRBV3-1 (or the pseudogene TRBV3-2) and TRBJ2-1, with D possibly being TRBD1 or TRBD2 (5 bases each). Germline CDR1 is LGHDT and CDR2 is YNNKEL (reference sequence). This CDR3 is 12 amino acids long. Trimming took 1 base from V and 10 from J, leaving 8 bases between them. The CDR3 DNA reads as TGTGCCAGCAGCCAAGGTTGGGGGGAGCAGTTCTTC. Amino acids: CASSQGWGEQFF.

V usage is TRBV7-8 and J usage is TRBJ2-1; D not certain. Germline V gene lookup returns CDR1 SGHVS and CDR2 FQNEAQ. This CDR3 has 13 amino acids. V lost 5 bases, J lost 4 bases, and 9 bases lay in between. As DNA, the CDR3 is TGTGCCAGCAGCCCACGGGTGTACAATGAGCAGTTCTTC. This codes for CASSPRVYNEQFF.